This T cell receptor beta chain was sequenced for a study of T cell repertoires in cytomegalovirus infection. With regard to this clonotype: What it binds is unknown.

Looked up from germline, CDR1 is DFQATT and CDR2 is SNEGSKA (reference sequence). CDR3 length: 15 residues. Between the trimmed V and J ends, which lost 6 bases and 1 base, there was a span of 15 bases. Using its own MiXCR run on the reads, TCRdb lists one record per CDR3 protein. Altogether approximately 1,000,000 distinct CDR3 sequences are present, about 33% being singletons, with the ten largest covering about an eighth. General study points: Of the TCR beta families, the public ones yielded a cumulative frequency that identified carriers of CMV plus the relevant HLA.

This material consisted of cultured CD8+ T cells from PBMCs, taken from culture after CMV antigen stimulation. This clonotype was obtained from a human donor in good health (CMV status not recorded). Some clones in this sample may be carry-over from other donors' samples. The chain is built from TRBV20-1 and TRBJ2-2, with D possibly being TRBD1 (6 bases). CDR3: CSALRDKGNTGELFF. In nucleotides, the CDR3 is TGCAGTGCACTCCGGGACAAAGGGAACACCGGGGAGCTGTTTTTT.